This T cell receptor (beta chain) was obtained from a study of cytomegalovirus exposure and HLA in healthy donors. Comments on this clone: What it recognizes is unknown.

The primer mix had 60 Vbeta and 13 Jbeta primers. Authors' methods: As a later analysis found, there were 60 million to 90 million unique TCR beta chains, of which roughly 11 million were shared. The data were produced by immunoSEQ multiplex PCR, yet TCRdb's version contains in-frame clones alone and is incomplete. V and J calls and clone size are as listed in that table; D and trimming were resolved from the DNA. The sample holds around 110,000 clones, 66% seen once. Study conclusions and caveats: Confirmation in vitro established that a few CMV-associated chains were specific for CMV antigens. Roughly uniform depth of sequencing across donors was assumed in presence/absence analyses.

Germline CDR1 reads MNHEY; CDR2 reads SVGAGI. The ends were cut back, 8 bases at V and 1 base at J, with 9 bases in the middle. There are 13 residues in the CDR3. Material for sequencing was PBMCs. The TCR sequence derives from a man aged 18 to 29 in good health and CMV-seronegative. V usage is TRBV6-5 and J usage is TRBJ1-5, with D maybe TRBD1 (6 bases). The CDR3 bases are TGTGCCAGCGGGACAAAGAGCAATCAGCCCCAGCATTTT. This codes for CASGTKSNQPQHF.